This T cell receptor beta chain was documented in a study of shared clonotypes between healthy human individuals. Findings of the study overall: Relative to clonotypes present in all four donors, those not shared had lower generation probabilities. Large depth notwithstanding, sorted-subset sequencing proved incomplete by rarefaction. Clonotype sharing among donors, it was expected, would be affected by sequencing depth.

Replicate PCRs from sorted subsets contained around 200 ng DNA, which is some 29,000 T cell genomes. This table comes from immunoSEQ multiplex PCR, and its TCRdb copy is limited to in-frame clones, with some not included. There are under 1,100,000 clones in the sample; about three quarters occur only once, and less than 1.5% lies in the top ten. With respect to this clone: Its antigen is not identified.

The sequence came from a man aged 18 to 35 in good health. Sequenced sample: memory CD4+ T cells sorted from blood. Subset meaning: CD45RA-negative fraction.

CDR3 coding DNA: TGTGCCAGCAGTCTTAGGGCAGATACGCAGTATTTT. Translation gives CASSLRADTQYF. V usage is TRBV6-6 and J usage is TRBJ2-3; D is uncertain. This CDR3 is 12 amino acids long. Trimming took 5 bases from V and 4 from J, leaving 7 bases between them. Germline CDR1 and CDR2: MNHNY and SVGAGI (reference sequence).